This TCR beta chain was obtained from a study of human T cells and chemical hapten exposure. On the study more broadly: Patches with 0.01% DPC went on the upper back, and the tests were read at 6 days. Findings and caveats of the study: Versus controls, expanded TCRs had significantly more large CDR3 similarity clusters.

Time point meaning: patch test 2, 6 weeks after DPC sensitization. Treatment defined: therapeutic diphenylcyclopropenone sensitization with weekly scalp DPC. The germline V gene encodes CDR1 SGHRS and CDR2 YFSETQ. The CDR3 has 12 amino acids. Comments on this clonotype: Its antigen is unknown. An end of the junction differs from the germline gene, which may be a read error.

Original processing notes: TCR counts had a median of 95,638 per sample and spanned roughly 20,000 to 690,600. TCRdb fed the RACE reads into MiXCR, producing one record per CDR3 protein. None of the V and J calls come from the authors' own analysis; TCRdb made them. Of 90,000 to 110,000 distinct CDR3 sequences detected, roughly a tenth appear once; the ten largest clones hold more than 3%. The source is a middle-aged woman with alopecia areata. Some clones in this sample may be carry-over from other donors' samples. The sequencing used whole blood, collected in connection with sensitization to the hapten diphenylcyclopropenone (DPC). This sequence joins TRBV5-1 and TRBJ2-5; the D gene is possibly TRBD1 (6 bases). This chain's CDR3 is CASRTVQETLYF. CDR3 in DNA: TGCGCCAGTAGGACAGTTCAAGAGACCCTGTACTTC.